The present TCR beta chain was sequenced within a study of T cell responses to AZD1222 COVID-19 vaccine. General observations from the study: After two AZD1222 doses, spike-specific TCR breadth and depth rose versus day 0. At study baseline, merely several AZD1222 recipients were seropositive.

In germline, CDR1 is MNHNY, CDR2 SVGAGI (reference sequence). The CDR3 runs to 17 residues. V lost 5 bases and J lost 7; bases outside the gene matches: 13. The table came from immunoSEQ multiplex PCR; TCRdb's copy has only in-frame clones and leaves some out. The table records some 95,000 clones, 86% of them present only once. Concerning this clone: What it recognizes is unknown.

The V gene is TRBV6-6, the J gene TRBJ2-3; 12 bases align to TRBD2. Material: peripheral blood, obtained on day 0 of AZD1222 vaccination. This receptor was obtained from an adult in good health. The CDR3 loop reads CASSPGLAGTSRNTQYF. CDR3 bases: TGTGCCAGCAGTCCCGGACTAGCGGGGACGTCCAGGAATACGCAGTATTTT.